The clone carrying this TCR beta chain appeared a few times. These data are taken from a study of blood T cells in healthy people across ages. Using a J-beta primer mix together with a sample-barcoded 5' primer, a second PCR was run for roughly 6 to 11 cycles. TCRdb passed the 5' RACE reads through MiXCR, listing each CDR3 protein once. Here the sample spans 1.5 million to 1.8 million distinct CDR3 sequences, roughly two fifths being singletons. CDR1 MNHEY and CDR2 SVGEGT come from the germline V gene. This CDR3 contains 14 residues. Deletions cut 2 bases from V and 4 bases from J, with 11 bases between.

The chain couples TRBV6-2 or TRBV6-3 to TRBJ1-2; D is uncertain. This clonotype was sampled from a woman in her late teens or twenties in good health. The sample taken for sequencing was blood. The CDR3 reads CASSYQGRPYGYTF. CDR3 sequence (DNA): TGTGCCAGCAGTTACCAAGGACGGCCCTATGGCTACACCTTC.